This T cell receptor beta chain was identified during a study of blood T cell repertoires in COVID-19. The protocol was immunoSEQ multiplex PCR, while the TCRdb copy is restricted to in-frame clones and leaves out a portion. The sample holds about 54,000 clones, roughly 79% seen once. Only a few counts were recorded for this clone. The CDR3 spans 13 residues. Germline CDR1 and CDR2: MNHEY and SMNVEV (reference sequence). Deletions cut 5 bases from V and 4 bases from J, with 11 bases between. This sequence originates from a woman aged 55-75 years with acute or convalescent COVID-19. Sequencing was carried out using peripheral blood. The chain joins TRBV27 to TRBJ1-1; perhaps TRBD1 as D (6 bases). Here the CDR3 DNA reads TGTGCCAGCAGTCCGACAGGATTCACTGAAGCTTTCTTT. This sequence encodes CASSPTGFTEAFF.